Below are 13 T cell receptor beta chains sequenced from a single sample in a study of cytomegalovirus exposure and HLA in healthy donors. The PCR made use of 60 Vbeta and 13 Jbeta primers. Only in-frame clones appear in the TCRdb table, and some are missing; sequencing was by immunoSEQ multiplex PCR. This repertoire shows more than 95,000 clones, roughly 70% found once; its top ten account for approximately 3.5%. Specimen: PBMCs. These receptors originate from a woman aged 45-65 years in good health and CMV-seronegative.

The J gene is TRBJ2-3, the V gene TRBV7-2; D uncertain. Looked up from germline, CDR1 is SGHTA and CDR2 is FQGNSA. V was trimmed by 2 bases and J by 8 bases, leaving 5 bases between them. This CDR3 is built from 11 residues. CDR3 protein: CASSLTGTQYF. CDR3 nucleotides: TGTGCCAGCAGCTTAACGGGTACGCAGTATTTT.

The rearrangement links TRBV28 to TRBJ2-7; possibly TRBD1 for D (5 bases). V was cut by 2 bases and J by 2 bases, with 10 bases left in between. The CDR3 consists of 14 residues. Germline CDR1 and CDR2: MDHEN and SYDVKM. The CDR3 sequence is CASSLPQGAYEQYF. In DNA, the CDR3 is TGTGCCAGCAGTTTACCCCAGGGCGCCTACGAGCAGTACTTC.

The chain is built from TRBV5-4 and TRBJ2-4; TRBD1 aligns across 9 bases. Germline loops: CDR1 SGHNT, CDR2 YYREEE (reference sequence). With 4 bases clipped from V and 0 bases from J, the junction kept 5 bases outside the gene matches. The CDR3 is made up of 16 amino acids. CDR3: CASSVGQGLAKNIQYF. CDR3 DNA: TGTGCCAGCAGCGTAGGACAGGGGCTAGCCAAAAACATTCAGTACTTC.

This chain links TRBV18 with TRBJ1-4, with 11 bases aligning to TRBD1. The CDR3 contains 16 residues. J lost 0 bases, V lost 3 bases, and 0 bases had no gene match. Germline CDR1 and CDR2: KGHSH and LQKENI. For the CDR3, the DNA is TGTGCCAGCTCACCGGGACAGGGGGCAACTAATGAAAAACTGTTTTTT. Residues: CASSPGQGATNEKLFF. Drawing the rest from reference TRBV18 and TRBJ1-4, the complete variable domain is NAGVMQNPRHLVRRRGQEARLRCSPMKGHSHVYWYRQLPEEGLKFMVYLQKENIIDESGMPKERFSAEFPKEGPSILRIQQVVRGDSAAYFCASSPGQGATNEKLFFGSGTQLSVL.

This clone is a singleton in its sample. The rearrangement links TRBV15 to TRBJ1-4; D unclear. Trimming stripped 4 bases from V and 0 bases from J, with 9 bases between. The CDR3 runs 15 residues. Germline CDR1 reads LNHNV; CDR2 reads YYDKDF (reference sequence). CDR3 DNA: TGTGCCACCAGCATCACGAGGGCAACTAATGAAAAACTGTTTTTT. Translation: CATSITRATNEKLFF.

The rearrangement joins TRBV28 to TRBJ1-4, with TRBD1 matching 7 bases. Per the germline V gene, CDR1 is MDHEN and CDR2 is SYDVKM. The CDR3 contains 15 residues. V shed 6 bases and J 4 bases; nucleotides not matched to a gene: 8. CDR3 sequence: CASRTTGAGNEKLFF. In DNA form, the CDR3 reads TGTGCCAGCAGGACAACAGGGGCGGGTAATGAAAAACTGTTTTTT.

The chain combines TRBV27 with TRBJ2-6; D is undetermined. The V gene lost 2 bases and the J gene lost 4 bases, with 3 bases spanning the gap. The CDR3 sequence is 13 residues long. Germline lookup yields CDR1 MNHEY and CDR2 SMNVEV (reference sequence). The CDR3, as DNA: TGTGCCAGCAGTTTAGGCGGGGCCAACGTCCTGACTTTC. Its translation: CASSLGGANVLTF.

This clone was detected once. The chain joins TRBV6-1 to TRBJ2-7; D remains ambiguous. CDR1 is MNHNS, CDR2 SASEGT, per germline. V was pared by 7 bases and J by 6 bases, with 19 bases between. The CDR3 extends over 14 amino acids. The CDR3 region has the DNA TGTGCCAGCATCTACTCCCCCGGGTTCGGCGAGCAGTACTTC. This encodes CASIYSPGFGEQYF.

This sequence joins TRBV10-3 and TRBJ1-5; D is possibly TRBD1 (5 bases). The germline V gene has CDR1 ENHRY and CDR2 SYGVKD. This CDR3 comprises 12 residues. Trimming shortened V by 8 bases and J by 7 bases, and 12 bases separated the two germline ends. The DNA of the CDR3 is TGTGCCATCGGGGGGGAAGGCCAGCCCCAGCATTTT. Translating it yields CAIGGEGQPQHF.

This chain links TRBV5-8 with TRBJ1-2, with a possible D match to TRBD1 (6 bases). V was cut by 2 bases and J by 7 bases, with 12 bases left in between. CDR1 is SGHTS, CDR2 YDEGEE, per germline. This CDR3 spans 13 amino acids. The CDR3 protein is CASSFLQGPGYTF. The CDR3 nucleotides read TGTGCCAGCAGCTTTCTACAGGGCCCTGGCTACACCTTC.

The CDR3 DNA is TGTGCCAGCAGCTTCGATTACGGAGTTGGCAATGAGCAGTTCTTC. It yields the protein CASSFDYGVGNEQFF. This rearrangement joins TRBV13 to TRBJ2-1, with unresolved D. Trimming removed 3 bases from V and 6 bases from J, with 15 bases in between. Germline lookup yields CDR1 PRHDT and CDR2 FYEKMQ (reference sequence). The CDR3 sequence is 15 residues long.

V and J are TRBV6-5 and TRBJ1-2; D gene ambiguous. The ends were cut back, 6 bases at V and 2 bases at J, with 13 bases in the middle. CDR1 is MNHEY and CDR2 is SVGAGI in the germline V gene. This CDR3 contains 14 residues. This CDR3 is CASSPTAQNYGYTF. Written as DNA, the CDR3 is TGTGCCAGCAGCCCGACCGCACAGAACTATGGCTACACCTTC.

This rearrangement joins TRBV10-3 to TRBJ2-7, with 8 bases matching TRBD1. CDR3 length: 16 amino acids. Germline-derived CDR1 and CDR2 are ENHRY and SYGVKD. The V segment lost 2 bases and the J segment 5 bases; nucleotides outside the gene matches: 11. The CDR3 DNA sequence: TGTGCCATCAGTGAGACCAAGACAGGGGCTAAGCACGAGCAGTACTTC. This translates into CAISETKTGAKHEQYF.